This TCR beta chain was documented in a study of T cell responses to AZD1222 COVID-19 vaccine. As for the study in general: The analysis combined second doses at about 4 or about 12 weeks.

Germline values: CDR1 MGHDK, CDR2 SYGVNS. The CDR3 spans 13 residues. V was clipped by 11 bases and J by 3 bases; unmatched bases: 9. The study's findings and limits: At baseline, seropositivity was found in only a handful of AZD1222 recipients.

Measured with immunoSEQ multiplex PCR; TCRdb has only the in-frame clones, and not every one. The table records around 260,000 clones, approximately 95% of them present only once. About this clone itself: Its antigen is still unknown.

This chain uses TRBV25-1 with TRBJ2-7; 8 positions agree with TRBD1. The source of this sequence is an adult in good health. Specimen: peripheral blood, collected on day 0 of AZD1222 vaccination. The CDR3 DNA reads as TGTGCCGCCACCGGGACAGGAGGCTACGAGCAGTACTTC. Its protein product is CAATGTGGYEQYF.